This TCR beta chain was identified in a study of blood T cell repertoires in COVID-19 (dated by TCRdb to the early 2020s). In the study overall: Collaborator samples came from the United States, Italy and Spain and covered acute and convalescent phases of COVID-19. Deeply sampled blood TCRbeta repertoires from subjects exposed to, actively infected with, or recovered from COVID-19 were included in the dataset. A freely available public database, intended as a resource for researchers studying the immune response to SARS-CoV-2, is where the repertoires were released. The prospective study material was composed of cDNA or gDNA derived from T cells, B-cell-depleted T cells, or PBMCs. Where available, HLA class I and class II types were obtained from metadata supplied by the sample provider rather than from assay-based typing. Nearly every sample came with metadata listing a de-identified subject ID, COVID-19 status, age in years and sex. The samples were drawn from two sources: the first 160 participants of the ongoing ImmuneRACE study, and fewer than 1,500 subjects contributed by 6 global collaborators.

Each collaborating institution followed its own protocols to collect whole blood in K2EDTA tubes. For TCRbeta analysis, collaborators shipped samples as frozen whole blood, isolated PBMCs, or DNA extracted from either of those sample types. V loses 3 bases of germline sequence and J loses 8 bases, and the interval between the two ends is 14 bases. The CDR3 goes from the cysteine to the phenylalanine over 15 residues. CDR3 DNA is the only sequence kept; it has 45 bases, read in frame from the first base. Based on the germline V gene, the CDR1 and CDR2 sequences are LGHNA and YNFKEQ. What the authors observed across the whole study: How much clinical and demographic metadata was included differed by source and by participant, and the metadata was provided uncurated.

As for this clone: Its antigen remains unidentified. No base-level quality is on record; no much larger clone is a single base apart.

TCRbeta CDR3 regions were amplified from genomic DNA by means of the immunoSEQ Assay, a bias-controlled multiplex PCR. Per the source publication's procedure: The number of nucleated cells in each sample was estimated from the amplification of reference gene primers within the assay. Sequence reads were collapsed and filtered to measure the absolute abundance of every unique TCRbeta CDR3 rearrangement. For each sample, productive Simpson clonality was calculated by taking the square root of Simpson's diversity index across productive rearrangements. TCRdb re-hosts the immuneACCESS table, in-frame sequences only. Its copies lack some clones; in the studies checked, an unresolved V gene accounts for under half of them, and the cause for the rest is not known. V, J and clone size reflect that table, while D and trimming were determined from the DNA. A total of 230,000 or so clones appear in this sample, around 88% of them only once. Roughly 7.8% of the sample comes from the top ten.

This TCR came from a man between 35 and 55 years old with active or convalescent COVID-19. Sequencing was performed on peripheral blood. This chain joins TRBV4-2 to TRBJ1-6, with a weak D call of TRBD1 (6 bases match). The CDR3 reads as follows: CASSHPGARDSPLHF. The nucleotides are TGTGCCAGCAGCCACCCAGGGGCGCGGGATTCACCCCTCCACTTT.